This T cell receptor beta chain was observed in a study of blood T cell repertoires in COVID-19. This clone appeared a single time. Measured with immunoSEQ multiplex PCR; TCRdb has only the in-frame clones, and not every one. Among 210,000 or so clones listed, 81% were seen once. The CDR3 totals 15 residues. CDR1 is SGDLS, CDR2 YYNGEE, per germline. V was clipped by 4 bases and J by 5 bases; unmatched bases: 8. This receptor was obtained from a woman in her forties or fifties with acute COVID-19. Sequenced input: PBMCs or T cells enriched from blood (not recorded which). The chain uses TRBV9 and TRBJ2-1; 8 bases are shared with TRBD1. The CDR3 nucleotides are TGTGCCAGCAGCCCAAGGGACAGGACTAACAATGAGCAGTTCTTC. Amino acids: CASSPRDRTNNEQFF.